This TCR beta chain appears in the sequencing data of a study of blood T cell repertoires in COVID-19. Study at large: The study drew acute and convalescent COVID-19 samples from the United States, Italy and Spain. From T cells, B-cell-depleted T cells, or PBMCs came the material, which was cDNA or gDNA.

V lost 4 bases and J 8 bases, leaving 25 bases between the germline ends. CDR1 is SGHDT and CDR2 is YYEEEE in the germline V gene. The CDR3 sequence is 17 residues long. Original processing methods: Reference gene primer amplification gave estimated nucleated cell counts. TCRdb keeps only in-frame clones here, not all; method: immunoSEQ multiplex PCR. V and J calls and clone size are copied from that table; D and trimming were computed from the DNA. This table holds fewer than 110,000 clones, approximately 84% found once. Material: peripheral blood. The sequence was collected from a human donor in a cohort sampled during active or convalescent COVID-19. This chain connects TRBV5-6 to TRBJ2-1; perhaps TRBD2 as D (5 bases). CDR3 in amino acids: CASSPRGDNGVWDEQFF. CDR3 coding DNA: TGTGCCAGCAGCCCACGGGGTGACAACGGGGTTTGGGATGAGCAGTTCTTC.